This TCR beta chain appears in the sequencing data of a study of OX40 agonist ivuxolimab in advanced cancers. The overall study: Ivuxolimab, which is an agonistic anti-OX40 (CD134) antibody, was administered to the patients. The patients received ivuxolimab by intravenous route every 2 weeks at 0.01 to 10 mg/kg.

The length of the CDR3 is 13 residues. Trimming pared 3 bases from V and 3 bases from J, leaving 6 bases between. In germline, CDR1 is SGHTA, CDR2 FQGNSA. Sequenced by immunoSEQ multiplex PCR; TCRdb stores in-frame clones only, minus some. The sample lists over 50,000 clones; about 84% were seen once. This receptor was obtained from an adult with an advanced solid tumor such as melanoma, head and neck, liver or kidney cancer. This specimen consisted of CD4+ or CD8+ T cells sorted from blood, obtained in a trial of the OX40 agonist ivuxolimab. The chain uses TRBV7-2 and TRBJ1-5; D gene uncertain. This CDR3 reads CASSFGSNQPQHF. The CDR3 nucleotides are TGTGCCAGCAGCTTCGGCTCCAATCAGCCCCAGCATTTT.